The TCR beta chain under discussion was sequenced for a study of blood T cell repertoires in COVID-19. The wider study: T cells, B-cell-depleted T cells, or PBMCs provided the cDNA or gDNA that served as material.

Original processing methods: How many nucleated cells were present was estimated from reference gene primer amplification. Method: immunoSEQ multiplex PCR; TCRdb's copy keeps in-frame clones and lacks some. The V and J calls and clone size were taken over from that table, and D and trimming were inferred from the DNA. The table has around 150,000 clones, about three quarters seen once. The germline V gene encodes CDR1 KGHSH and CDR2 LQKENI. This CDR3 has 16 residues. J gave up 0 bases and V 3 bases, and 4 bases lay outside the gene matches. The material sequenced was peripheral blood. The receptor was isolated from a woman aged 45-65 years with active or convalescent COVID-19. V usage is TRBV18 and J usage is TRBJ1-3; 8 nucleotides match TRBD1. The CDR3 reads CASSPETGVSGNTIYF. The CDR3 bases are TGTGCCAGCTCACCTGAGACAGGGGTCTCTGGAAACACCATATATTTT. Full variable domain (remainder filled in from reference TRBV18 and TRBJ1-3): NAGVMQNPRHLVRRRGQEARLRCSPMKGHSHVYWYRQLPEEGLKFMVYLQKENIIDESGMPKERFSAEFPKEGPSILRIQQVVRGDSAAYFCASSPETGVSGNTIYFGEGSWLTVV.